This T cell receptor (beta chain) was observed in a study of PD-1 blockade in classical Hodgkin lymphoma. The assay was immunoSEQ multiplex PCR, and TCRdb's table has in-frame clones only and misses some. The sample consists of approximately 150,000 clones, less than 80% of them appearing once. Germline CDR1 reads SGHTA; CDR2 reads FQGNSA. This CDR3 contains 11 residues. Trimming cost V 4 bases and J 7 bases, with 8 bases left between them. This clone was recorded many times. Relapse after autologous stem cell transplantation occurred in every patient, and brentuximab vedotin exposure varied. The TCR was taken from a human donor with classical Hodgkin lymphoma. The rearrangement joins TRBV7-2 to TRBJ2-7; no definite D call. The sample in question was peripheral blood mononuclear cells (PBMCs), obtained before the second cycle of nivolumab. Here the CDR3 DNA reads TGTGCCAGCAGCTCAGAACAGGAGCAGTACTTC. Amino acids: CASSSEQEQYF.